The 2 T cell receptor beta chains in this list originate from one sample, sequenced in a study of regulatory T cells in long-lasting Graves disease. Time point here: newly diagnosed GD, antithyroid drugs for less than 3 months. The TCR library was prepared using RNA isolated from PBMCs. Libraries of TCR beta came from iRepertoire HTBI primers plus Arm-PCR of CDR3 regions. TCRdb reanalysed the multiplex PCR reads using MiXCR and keeps one entry per CDR3 protein. This sample has about 400,000 distinct CDR3 sequences, with about 14% found just once. The material sequenced was peripheral blood mononuclear cells (PBMCs), taken at new diagnosis, from a patient treated with antithyroid drugs. The receptor set was obtained from a female donor with Graves disease.

Many counts were recorded for this clonotype. This chain connects TRBV6-1 to TRBJ1-5; D unresolved. V was shortened by 6 bases and J by 1 base, with 28 bases between the two germline ends. The CDR3 is made up of 20 amino acids. Germline CDR1 and CDR2: MNHNS and SASEGT. CDR3 coding DNA: TGTGCCAGCAGCGAGATACGTCCGCCGGGGTTACTTCGAAGCAATCAGCCCCAGCATTTT. It is translated as CASSEIRPPGLLRSNQPQHF.

This clonotype was seen only a few times. This chain connects TRBV3-1 to TRBJ2-5; 11 bases fit TRBD2. This CDR3 is built from 18 residues. Looked up from germline, CDR1 is LGHDT and CDR2 is YNNKEL (reference sequence). Trimming at V came to 0 bases and at J to 4 bases, leaving 10 bases not matched to a gene. CDR3 bases: TGTGCCAGCAGCCAAGAATTCGGACTAGCGGGCTTTAGAGAGACCCAGTACTTC. Translated, it gives CASSQEFGLAGFRETQYF.